This TCR beta chain was recovered during a study of cytomegalovirus exposure and HLA in healthy donors. Study-wide points: Among TCR sequences, most were rare, though some public TCRs appeared in many donors. From TCR beta sequences, most subjects' HLA-A and HLA-B alleles were reportedly predicted accurately. The classifier, whose performance was assessed in both the original and validation cohorts, reportedly diagnosed cytomegalovirus status with high specificity and sensitivity.

Details on this clone: Its antigen is not known.

60 Vbeta and 13 Jbeta primers were used in PCR. Clones were sequenced by immunoSEQ multiplex PCR, and TCRdb holds only the in-frame ones, with some missing. The sample lists about 52,000 clones; approximately 72% were seen once. With 4 bases removed from V and 3 bases from J, the gap between germline ends came to 9 bases. Germline V gene data show CDR1 as GTSNPN and CDR2 as SVGIG (reference sequence). CDR3 length: 12 amino acids. The V gene is TRBV30, the J gene TRBJ1-1; D remains unclear. Sequencing input: PBMCs. The receptor comes from a woman between 45 and 65 years old in good health and CMV-seronegative. The CDR3, as DNA: TGTGCCTGGAATCGGGAGGACACTGAAGCTTTCTTT. Encoded protein: CAWNREDTEAFF.